The 15 T cell receptor beta chains reported below all come from one sample, sequenced in a study of Ad26.COV2.S vaccination and SARS-CoV-2 variants. Method: immunoSEQ multiplex PCR; TCRdb's copy keeps in-frame clones and lacks some. Found here are fewer than 500,000 clones, 75% to 95% of them singletons; the top ten hold 12%. Indicated treatment: roughly 20 received Ad26.COV2.S at low or high dose, single or two shots; several received placebo; per-sample allocation not given. Each sample was drawn 63 days after the first injection (of vaccine or placebo). The source material was peripheral blood, sampled in a trial of Ad26.COV2.S vaccine versus placebo. These receptor sequences come from a person between 18 and 60 years old who received the Ad26.COV2.S COVID-19 vaccine or a placebo.

V usage is TRBV10-2 and J usage is TRBJ1-1; maybe TRBD1 (5 bases). This CDR3 is 13 amino acids long. Germline V CDR1 and CDR2: WSHSY, SAAADI. Trimming left V 2 bases short and J 10 bases short, with 14 bases between. For the CDR3, the DNA is TGCGCCAGCAGTGAGCAGGGTCATCGGGGAGCTTTCTTT. It translates to CASSEQGHRGAFF.

This chain's CDR3 is CASSLLTGHPYEQYF. DNA for the CDR3: TGTGCCAGCAGCTTACTGACGGGACACCCCTACGAGCAGTACTTC. This rearrangement joins TRBV11-2 to TRBJ2-7; perhaps TRBD1 as D (6 bases). V gave up 2 bases and J gave up 2 bases, with 13 bases separating them. Germline lookup yields CDR1 SGHAT and CDR2 FQNNGV. The CDR3 spans 15 residues.

The rearrangement uses TRBV2 and TRBJ2-3, with 10 bases identical to TRBD1. The CDR3 is 14 residues long. Trimming removed 9 bases from V and 2 bases from J; junction bases left unmatched: 5. Germline loops: CDR1 SNHLY, CDR2 FYNNEI. The CDR3 bases are TGTGCCAGTTCCGGGACAGGGGTCACAGATACGCAGTATTTT. Translation gives CASSGTGVTDTQYF.

The rearrangement links TRBV7-2 to TRBJ2-2, with 9 bases that match TRBD2. V lost 2 bases to trimming and J lost 4 bases; unmatched junction nucleotides: 2. Germline loops: CDR1 SGHTA, CDR2 FQGNSA. The CDR3 runs to 15 residues. The CDR3 loop is CASSLLTSGTGELFF. CDR3 coding DNA: TGTGCCAGCAGCTTACTGACTAGCGGCACCGGGGAGCTGTTTTTT.

The chain employs TRBV3-1 (or the pseudogene TRBV3-2) and TRBJ2-7, with 8 nucleotides matching TRBD2. This CDR3 is built from 14 residues. The germline gives CDR1 LGHDT, CDR2 YNNKEL (reference sequence). J lost 4 bases, V lost 4 bases, and 6 bases had no gene match. The CDR3 sequence is CASSLGGGRYEQYF. CDR3 sequence (DNA): TGTGCCAGCAGCCTCGGGGGGGGCAGGTACGAGCAGTACTTC.

The V and J genes are TRBV7-2 and TRBJ2-2; D is perhaps TRBD2 (6 bases). Germline values: CDR1 SGHTA, CDR2 FQGNSA. The CDR3 extends over 16 amino acids. With 6 bases removed from V and 6 bases from J, the gap between germline ends came to 20 bases. CDR3 sequence reads: CASRSYSGRSAGELFF. Written as DNA, the CDR3 is TGTGCCAGCAGATCCTATAGCGGTCGGAGTGCCGGGGAGCTGTTTTTT.

The chain employs TRBV28 and TRBJ2-2, with TRBD1 matching 12 bases. V lost 6 bases, J lost 4 bases, and 9 bases stayed unmatched. The CDR3 consists of 17 residues. Germline CDR1 MDHEN, CDR2 SYDVKM. CDR3 DNA sequence: TGTGCCAGCAGCTCAGGGACAGGGGGCCGGGGCACCGGGGAGCTGTTTTTT. Its protein is CASSSGTGGRGTGELFF.

The V gene is TRBV10-3, the J gene TRBJ2-7; 9 bases are a match to TRBD1. This CDR3 comprises 15 residues. Looked up from germline, CDR1 is ENHRY and CDR2 is SYGVKD. The V segment lost 2 bases and the J segment 6 bases; nucleotides outside the gene matches: 8. The CDR3 loop is CAISERGQGGAEQYF. In DNA, the CDR3 is TGTGCCATCAGTGAGCGGGGACAGGGTGGGGCCGAGCAGTACTTC.

The chain recombines TRBV2 with TRBJ1-2; TRBD1 is a possible D gene (6 bases). The CDR3 is 13 amino acids. The germline V gene encodes CDR1 SNHLY and CDR2 FYNNEI. Between the trimmed V and J ends, which lost 2 bases and 6 bases, there was a span of 10 bases. This CDR3 reads CASSEIQGHGYTF. The CDR3 DNA reads TGTGCCAGCAGTGAAATCCAGGGGCATGGCTACACCTTC.

This rearrangement joins TRBV11-2 to TRBJ2-3, with unresolved D. V dropped 5 bases and J dropped 3 bases, with 12 bases sitting between them. This CDR3 is 14 amino acids long. Germline CDR1 reads SGHAT; CDR2 reads FQNNGV. The CDR3 spells CASSPGAKTDTQYF. As DNA, the CDR3 is TGTGCCAGCAGCCCTGGAGCTAAGACAGATACGCAGTATTTT.

The CDR3 DNA sequence: TGTGCCAGTAGCGAGTTCCCGACAGGGGCTCAGCCCCAGCATTTT. This codes for CASSEFPTGAQPQHF. The V and J genes are TRBV19 and TRBJ1-5; 8 positions agree with TRBD1. Germline values: CDR1 LNHDA, CDR2 SQIVND (reference sequence). This CDR3 contains 15 residues. J gave up 6 bases and V 6 bases, and 10 bases lay outside the gene matches.

A single count supports this clone. The chain carries TRBV7-9 and TRBJ2-1; D remains unclear. V was trimmed by 10 bases and J by 7 bases, leaving 14 bases between them. This CDR3 has 12 residues. Per germline, CDR1 SEHNR and CDR2 FQNEAQ (reference sequence). The CDR3 sequence: CATQKDGNEQFF. Here the CDR3 DNA reads TGTGCCACCCAAAAGGACGGGAATGAGCAGTTCTTC.

This chain uses TRBV30 with TRBJ1-1; tentatively, D is TRBD1 (5 bases). CDR3 length: 14 residues. V was shortened by 1 base and J by 4 bases, with 13 bases between the two germline ends. Germline V gene sequence: CDR1 GTSNPN, CDR2 SVGIG (reference sequence). The CDR3 loop is CAWSAPGRFTEAFF. CDR3 DNA: TGTGCCTGGAGTGCCCCGGGACGGTTCACTGAAGCTTTCTTT.

This sequence joins TRBV2 and TRBJ1-2; TRBD1 might be the D (5 bases). Trimming shortened V by 3 bases and J by 5 bases, and 10 bases separated the two germline ends. The CDR3 spans 13 residues. Germline lookup yields CDR1 SNHLY and CDR2 FYNNEI. CDR3 nucleotides: TGTGCCAGCAGTGAGGGGACCTTATATGGCTACACCTTC. Translated: CASSEGTLYGYTF.

This clone was seen once. V usage is TRBV6-5 and J usage is TRBJ1-4; D uncertain. The V gene lost 2 bases and the J gene lost 8 bases, with 6 bases spanning the gap. Germline lookup yields CDR1 MNHEY and CDR2 SVGAGI. The CDR3 is 12 residues long. The CDR3 sequence: CASSYAGEKLFF. CDR3 nucleotides: TGTGCCAGCAGTTACGCCGGGGAAAAACTGTTTTTT.